The entry below describes one T cell receptor (beta chain). As yet, its antigen is unknown. The sample originates from a study of T cell responses to AZD1222 COVID-19 vaccine. Overall study findings and caveats: Spike-specific TCR breadth and depth grew following two AZD1222 doses. A reported finding is that nearly half of spike-specific TCRs target unmutated variant regions.

The table came from immunoSEQ multiplex PCR; TCRdb's copy has only in-frame clones and leaves some out. The data contain about 110,000 clones, roughly 87% of them singletons. Germline CDR1 SGHRS, CDR2 YFSETQ. CDR3 size: 16 residues. V gave up 3 bases and J gave up 7 bases; unmatched junction bases: 12. Source: peripheral blood, taken on day 0 of MenACWY control vaccination. The receptor comes from an adult in good health. The chain carries TRBV5-1 and TRBJ1-2, with TRBD1 identical over 10 bases. The CDR3 DNA reads TGCGCCAGCAGCTCGCGCCCAACGACAGGGGGCTCTGGCTACACCTTC. Translated: CASSSRPTTGGSGYTF.